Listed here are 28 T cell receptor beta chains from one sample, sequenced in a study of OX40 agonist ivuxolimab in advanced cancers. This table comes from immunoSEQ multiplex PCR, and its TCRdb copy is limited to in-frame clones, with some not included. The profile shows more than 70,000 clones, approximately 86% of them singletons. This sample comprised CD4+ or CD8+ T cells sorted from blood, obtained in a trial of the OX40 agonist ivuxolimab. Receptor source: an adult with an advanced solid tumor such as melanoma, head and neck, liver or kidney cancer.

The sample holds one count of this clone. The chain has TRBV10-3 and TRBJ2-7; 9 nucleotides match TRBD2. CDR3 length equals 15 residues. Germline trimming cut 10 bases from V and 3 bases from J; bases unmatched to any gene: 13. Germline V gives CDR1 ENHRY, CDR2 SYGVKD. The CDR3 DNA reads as TGTGCCACCACGGGTTTTCTAGCGGGGCACTACGAGCAGTACTTC. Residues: CATTGFLAGHYEQYF.

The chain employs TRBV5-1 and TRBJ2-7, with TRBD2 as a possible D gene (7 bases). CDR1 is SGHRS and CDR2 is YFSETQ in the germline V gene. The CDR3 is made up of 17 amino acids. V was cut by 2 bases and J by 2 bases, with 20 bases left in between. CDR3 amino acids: CASSFQRRTGRAYEQYF. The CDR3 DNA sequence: TGCGCCAGCAGCTTTCAACGAAGAACAGGGAGGGCCTACGAGCAGTACTTC.

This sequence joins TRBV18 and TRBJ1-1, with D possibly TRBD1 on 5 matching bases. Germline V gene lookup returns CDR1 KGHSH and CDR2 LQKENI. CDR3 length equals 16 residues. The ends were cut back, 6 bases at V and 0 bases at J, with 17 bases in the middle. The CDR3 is CASSPYRNTMNTEAFF. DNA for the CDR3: TGTGCCAGCTCTCCCTACAGGAACACCATGAACACTGAAGCTTTCTTT.

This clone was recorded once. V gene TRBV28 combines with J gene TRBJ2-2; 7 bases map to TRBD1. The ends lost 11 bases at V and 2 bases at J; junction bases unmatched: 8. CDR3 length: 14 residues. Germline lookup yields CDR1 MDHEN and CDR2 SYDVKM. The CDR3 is CAAQGQINTGELFF. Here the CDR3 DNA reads TGTGCCGCCCAGGGACAGATCAACACCGGGGAGCTGTTTTTT.

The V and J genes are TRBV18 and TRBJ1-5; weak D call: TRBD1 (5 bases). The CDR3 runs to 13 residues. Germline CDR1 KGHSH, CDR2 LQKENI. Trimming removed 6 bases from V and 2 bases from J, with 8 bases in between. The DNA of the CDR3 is TGTGCCAGCTCCATAGGGGGCAATCAGCCCCAGCATTTT. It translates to CASSIGGNQPQHF.

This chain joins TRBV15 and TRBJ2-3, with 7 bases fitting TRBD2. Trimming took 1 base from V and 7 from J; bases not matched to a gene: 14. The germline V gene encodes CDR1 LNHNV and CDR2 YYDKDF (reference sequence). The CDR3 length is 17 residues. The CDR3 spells CATSRVSSSGRINTQYF. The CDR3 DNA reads TGTGCCACCAGCAGAGTTTCGTCTAGCGGCCGGATAAATACGCAGTATTTT.

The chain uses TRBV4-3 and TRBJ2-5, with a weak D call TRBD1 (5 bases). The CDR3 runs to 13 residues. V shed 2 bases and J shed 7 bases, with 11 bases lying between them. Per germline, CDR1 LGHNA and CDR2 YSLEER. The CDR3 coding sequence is TGCGCCAGCAGCCAACAGGGTTCGGGGACCCAGTACTTC. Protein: CASSQQGSGTQYF.

The CDR3 bases are TGTGCCAGCAGCGTACAGGGATCCCCAAGCACAGATACGCAGTATTTT. Protein product: CASSVQGSPSTDTQYF. This chain joins TRBV9 and TRBJ2-3; maybe TRBD1 (5 bases). CDR1 is SGDLS and CDR2 is YYNGEE in the germline V gene. Trimming left V 1 base short and J 0 bases short, with 12 bases between. The CDR3 runs to 16 residues.

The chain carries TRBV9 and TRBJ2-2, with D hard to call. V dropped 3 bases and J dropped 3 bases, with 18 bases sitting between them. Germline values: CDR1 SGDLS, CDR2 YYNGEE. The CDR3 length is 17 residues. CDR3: CASSGGSWAQYTGELFF. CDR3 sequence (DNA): TGTGCCAGCAGCGGGGGATCCTGGGCGCAGTACACCGGGGAGCTGTTTTTT.

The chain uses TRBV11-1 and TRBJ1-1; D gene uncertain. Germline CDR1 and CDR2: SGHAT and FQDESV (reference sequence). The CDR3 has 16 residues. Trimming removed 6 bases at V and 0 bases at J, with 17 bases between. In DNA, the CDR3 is TGTGCCAGCAGAGGATGGAGGAAATTCATGAACACTGAAGCTTTCTTT. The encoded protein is CASRGWRKFMNTEAFF.

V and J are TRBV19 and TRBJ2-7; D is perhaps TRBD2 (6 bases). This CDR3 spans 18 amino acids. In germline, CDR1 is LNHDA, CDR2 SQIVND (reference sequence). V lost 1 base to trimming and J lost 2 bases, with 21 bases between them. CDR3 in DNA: TGTGCCAGTAGTATAGGGGGATCGCGGAGGGGTTTCACCTACGAGCAGTACTTC. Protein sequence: CASSIGGSRRGFTYEQYF.

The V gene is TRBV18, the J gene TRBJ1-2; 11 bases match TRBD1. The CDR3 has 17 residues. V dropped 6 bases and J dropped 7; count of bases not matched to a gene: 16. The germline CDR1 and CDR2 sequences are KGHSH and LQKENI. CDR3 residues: CASSRTAGGQGARGYTF. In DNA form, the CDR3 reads TGTGCCAGCTCTAGAACTGCGGGTGGACAGGGGGCGCGTGGCTACACCTTC.

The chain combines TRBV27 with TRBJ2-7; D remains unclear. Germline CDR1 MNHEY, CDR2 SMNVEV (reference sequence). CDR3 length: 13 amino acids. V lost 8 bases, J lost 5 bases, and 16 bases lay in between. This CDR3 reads CASDRSTRHEQYF. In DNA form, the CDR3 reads TGTGCCAGCGACCGATCCACAAGGCACGAGCAGTACTTC.

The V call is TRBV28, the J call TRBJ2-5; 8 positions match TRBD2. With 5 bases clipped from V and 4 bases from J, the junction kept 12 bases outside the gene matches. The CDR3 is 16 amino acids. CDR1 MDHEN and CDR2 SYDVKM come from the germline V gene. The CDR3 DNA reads TGTGCCAGCAGTAACCGGTTCGGGGGGGCCACAGAGACCCAGTACTTC. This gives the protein CASSNRFGGATETQYF.

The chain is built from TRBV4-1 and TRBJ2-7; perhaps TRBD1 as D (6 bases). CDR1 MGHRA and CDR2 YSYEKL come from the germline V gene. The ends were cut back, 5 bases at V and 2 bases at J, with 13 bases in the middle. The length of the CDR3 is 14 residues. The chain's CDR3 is CASSVDRTTYEQYF. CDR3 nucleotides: TGCGCCAGCAGCGTCGACAGGACGACCTACGAGCAGTACTTC.

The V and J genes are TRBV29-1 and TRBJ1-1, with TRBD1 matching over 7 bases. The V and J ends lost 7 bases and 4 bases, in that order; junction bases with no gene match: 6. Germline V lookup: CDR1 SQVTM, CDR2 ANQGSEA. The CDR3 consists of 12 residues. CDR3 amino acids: CSGDRATTEAFF. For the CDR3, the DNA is TGCAGCGGTGACAGGGCGACCACTGAAGCTTTCTTT. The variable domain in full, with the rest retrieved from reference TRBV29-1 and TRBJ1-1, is SAVISQKPSRDICQRGTSLTIQCQVDSQVTMMFWYRQQPGQSLTLIATANQGSEATYESGFVIDKFPISRPNLTFSTLTVSNMSPEDSSIYLCSGDRATTEAFFGQGTRLTVV.

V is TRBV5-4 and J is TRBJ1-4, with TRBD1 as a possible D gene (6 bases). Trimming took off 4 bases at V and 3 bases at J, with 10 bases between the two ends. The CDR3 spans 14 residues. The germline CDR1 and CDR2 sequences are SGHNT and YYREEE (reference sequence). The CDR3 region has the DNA TGTGCCAGCAGCCATAGGACAGCTAATGAAAAACTGTTTTTT. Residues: CASSHRTANEKLFF.

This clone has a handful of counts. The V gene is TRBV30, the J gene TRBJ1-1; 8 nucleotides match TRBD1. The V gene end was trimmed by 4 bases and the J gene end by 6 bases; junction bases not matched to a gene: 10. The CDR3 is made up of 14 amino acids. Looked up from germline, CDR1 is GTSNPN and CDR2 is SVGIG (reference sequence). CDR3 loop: CAWKRTGLRSEAFF. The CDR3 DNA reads TGTGCCTGGAAAAGGACAGGGCTACGTTCTGAAGCTTTCTTT. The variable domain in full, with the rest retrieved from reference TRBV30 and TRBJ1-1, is SQTIHQWPATLVQPVGSPLSLECTVEGTSNPNLYWYRQAAGRGLQLLFYSVGIGQISSEVPQNLSASRPQDRQFILSSKKLLLSDSGFYLCAWKRTGLRSEAFFGQGTRLTVV.

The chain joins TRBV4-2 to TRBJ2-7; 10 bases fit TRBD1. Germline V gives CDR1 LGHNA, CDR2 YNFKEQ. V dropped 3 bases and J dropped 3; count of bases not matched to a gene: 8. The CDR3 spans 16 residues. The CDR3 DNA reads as TGTGCCAGCAGCCAGGTCGGCGGGACAGGGGACTACGAGCAGTACTTC. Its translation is CASSQVGGTGDYEQYF.

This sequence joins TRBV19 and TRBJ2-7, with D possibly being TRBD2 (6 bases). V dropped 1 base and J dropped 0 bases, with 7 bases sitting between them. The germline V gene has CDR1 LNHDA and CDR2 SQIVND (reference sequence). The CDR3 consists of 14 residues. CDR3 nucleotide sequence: TGTGCCAGTAGTATAGTGGGGGGCTCCTACGAGCAGTACTTC. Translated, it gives CASSIVGGSYEQYF.

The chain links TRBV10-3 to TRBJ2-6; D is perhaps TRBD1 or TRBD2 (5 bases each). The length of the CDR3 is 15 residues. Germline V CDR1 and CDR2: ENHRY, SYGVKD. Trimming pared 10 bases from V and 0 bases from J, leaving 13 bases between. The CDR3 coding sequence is TGTGCCAGCAGGGACGGTGTCTCTGGGGCCAACGTCCTGACTTTC. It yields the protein CASRDGVSGANVLTF.

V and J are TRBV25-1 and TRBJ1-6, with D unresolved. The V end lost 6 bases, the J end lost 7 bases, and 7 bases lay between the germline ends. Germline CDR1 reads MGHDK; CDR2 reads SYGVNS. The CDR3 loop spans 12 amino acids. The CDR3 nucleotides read TGTGCCAGCAGAGGGCCGAATTCACCCCTCCACTTT. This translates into CASRGPNSPLHF.

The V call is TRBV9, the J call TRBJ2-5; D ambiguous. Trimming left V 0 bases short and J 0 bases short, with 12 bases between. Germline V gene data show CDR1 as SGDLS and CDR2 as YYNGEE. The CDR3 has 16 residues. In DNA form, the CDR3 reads TGTGCCAGCAGCGTAGTACCCGACCCACACCAAGAGACCCAGTACTTC. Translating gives CASSVVPDPHQETQYF.

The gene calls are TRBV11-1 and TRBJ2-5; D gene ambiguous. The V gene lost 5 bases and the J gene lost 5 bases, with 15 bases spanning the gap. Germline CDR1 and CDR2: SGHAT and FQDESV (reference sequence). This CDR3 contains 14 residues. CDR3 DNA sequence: TGTGCCAGCAGCAAAGGCCAACGGAGCGAGACCCAGTACTTC. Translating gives CASSKGQRSETQYF.

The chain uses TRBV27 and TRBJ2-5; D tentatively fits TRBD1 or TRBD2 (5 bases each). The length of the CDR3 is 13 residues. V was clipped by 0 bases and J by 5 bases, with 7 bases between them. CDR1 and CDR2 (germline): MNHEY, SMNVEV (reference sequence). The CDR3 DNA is TGTGCCAGCAGTTTATCATGGGGGGAGACCCAGTACTTC. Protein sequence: CASSLSWGETQYF.

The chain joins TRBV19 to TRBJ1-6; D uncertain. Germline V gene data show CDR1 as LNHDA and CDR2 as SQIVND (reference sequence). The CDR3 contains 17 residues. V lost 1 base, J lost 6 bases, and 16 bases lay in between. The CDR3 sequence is CASSIAGPLALNSPLHF. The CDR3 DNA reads TGTGCCAGTAGTATAGCAGGCCCACTCGCCCTTAATTCACCCCTCCACTTT.

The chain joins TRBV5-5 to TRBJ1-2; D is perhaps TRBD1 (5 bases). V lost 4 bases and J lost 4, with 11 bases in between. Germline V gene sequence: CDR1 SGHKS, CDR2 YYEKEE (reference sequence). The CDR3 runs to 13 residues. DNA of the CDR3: TGTGCCAGCAGCCTCCCTGGGGGCTATGGCTACACCTTC. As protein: CASSLPGGYGYTF. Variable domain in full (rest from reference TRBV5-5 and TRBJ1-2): DAGVTQSPTHLIKTRGQQVTLRCSPISGHKSVSWYQQVLGQGPQFIFQYYEKEERGRGNFPDRFSARQFPNYSSELNVNALLLGDSALYLCASSLPGGYGYTFGSGTRLTVV.

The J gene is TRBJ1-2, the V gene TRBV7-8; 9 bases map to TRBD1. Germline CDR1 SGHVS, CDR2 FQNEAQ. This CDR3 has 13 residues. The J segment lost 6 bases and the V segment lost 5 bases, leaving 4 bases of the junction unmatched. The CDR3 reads CASSLDRGNGYTF. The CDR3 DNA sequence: TGTGCCAGCAGCCTCGACAGGGGGAATGGCTACACCTTC.